This TCR beta chain was sequenced in a study of T cells in Graves' hyperthyroidism and ophthalmopathy. Across the study: Initial diagnosis, before any treatment, was when peripheral blood was collected.

Based on clinical symptoms, serum thyroxine and TRAb, thyroid ultrasound and orbital computed tomography, diagnoses were reached. At least ten counts were recorded for this clonotype. Its antigen is currently unknown. Study observations and caveats: With a median lead of about 6.9 months before onset, the model predicted ophthalmopathy. Most expanded thyroid clonotypes above 0.001 recurred in blood.

The CDR3 regions of TCR beta were amplified from RNA transcripts. When the TCR CDR3 underwent first-round RT-PCR, the HTBI primer set was used. TCRdb re-derived calls from the multiplex PCR reads in MiXCR, one entry per CDR3 protein. The repertoire includes 600,000 or so distinct CDR3 sequences, about 15% of them detected once, and about an eighth sits in the top ten. Trimming took off 4 bases at V and 2 bases at J, with 13 bases between the two ends. CDR1 and CDR2 from the germline V gene are SGHVS and FQNEAQ. CDR3 length: 15 residues. This sequence originates from a woman aged 45 to 65 with Graves' ophthalmopathy. The sample taken for sequencing was blood. V gene TRBV7-8 combines with J gene TRBJ2-3, with no clear D. In DNA, the CDR3 is TGTGCCAGCAGCTCCACTCTACTTCCCACAGATACGCAGTATTTT. It yields the protein CASSSTLLPTDTQYF.